This TCR beta chain was sequenced for a study of cytomegalovirus exposure and HLA in healthy donors. Both 60 Vbeta primers and 13 Jbeta primers went into the PCR. The data were produced by immunoSEQ multiplex PCR, yet TCRdb's version contains in-frame clones alone and is incomplete. The repertoire has about 140,000 clones, about 80% of them found once; the top ten carry roughly 2.3%. Study-level findings and limits: Researchers reported from a later analysis that most CMV-associated TCR beta chains appeared HLA-restricted.

The CDR3 has 13 amino acids. V was cut by 11 bases and J by 1 base, with 15 bases left in between. CDR1 and CDR2 from the germline V gene are ENHRY and SYGVKD. As to this clone: Its antigen remains unknown.

The chain has TRBV10-3 and TRBJ2-7; TRBD2 is a possible D gene (6 bases). The sequencing input was PBMCs. The clonotype comes from a man in his thirties or forties in good health and CMV-seronegative. CDR3 sequence reads: CAPPSGASYEQYF. The DNA of the CDR3 is TGTGCCCCCCCTTCGGGAGCGTCCTACGAGCAGTACTTC.